The rows below give T cell receptor beta chains drawn from one sample of a study of blood T cell repertoires in COVID-19. TCRdb keeps only in-frame clones here, not all; method: immunoSEQ multiplex PCR. Of approximately 210,000 clones in the sample, more than 75% were seen once. Sequencing was done on a sample of PBMCs or T cells enriched from blood (not recorded which). Every receptor here comes from a man aged 25 to 40 in a cohort exposed to, infected with or recovered from COVID-19 (not recorded which). Each CDR3 is given with its conserved first and last residue. The D gene is left open where the match is weak. Where a row states a size, it is once, few, many or the class of an expanded clone; other rows omit it.

clone size	D gene	V gene	J gene	CDR3 DNA	CDR3 protein
.	TRBD2	TRBV5-1	TRBJ2-1	TGCGCCAGCAGCTTGGTACTAGCGGACAATGAGCAGTTCTTC	CASSLVLADNEQFF
once	.	TRBV11-2	TRBJ1-1	TGTGCCAGCAGCCACCACGGGGTAAATCGCCGCTCGAACACTGAAGCTTTCTTT	CASSHHGVNRRSNTEAFF
.	.	TRBV7-2	TRBJ1-5	TGTGCCAGCAGCGGGAGGGGGGGTTCAAATCAGCCCCAGCATTTT	CASSGRGGSNQPQHF
.	TRBD2	TRBV6-6	TRBJ2-3	TGTGCCAGCAGTTACACCGGGAGCGGGATAGATACGCAGTATTTT	CASSYTGSGIDTQYF
.	.	TRBV11-2	TRBJ2-3	TGTGCCAGCAGCTTAGGTGGGAGAGGGTATGATACGCAGTATTTT	CASSLGGRGYDTQYF
.	TRBD2	TRBV18	TRBJ2-7	TGTGCCAGCTCACCTTCGGGAGGGGAGCAGTACTTC	CASSPSGGEQYF
.	.	TRBV9	TRBJ2-7	TGTGCCAGCAGCGGACCCTCGTCAGGTTACGAGCAGTACTTC	CASSGPSSGYEQYF
.	TRBD2	TRBV6-5	TRBJ2-7	TGTGCCAGCAGTCCCTTAGCGGGAGACCTCCCGGAGCAGTACTTC	CASSPLAGDLPEQYF
.	TRBD1	TRBV24-1	TRBJ2-7	TGTGCCACCAGTGACCCCGGACAGGAGGCCTACGAGCAGTACTTC	CATSDPGQEAYEQYF
.	.	TRBV6-5	TRBJ1-2	TGTGCCAGCAACCAGGGGTTGAACTATGGCTACACCTTC	CASNQGLNYGYTF
.	TRBD2	TRBV7-3	TRBJ2-2	TGTGCCAGCAGCTCGAGCGGGAGGGCCATGGCCGGGGAGCTGTTTTTT	CASSSSGRAMAGELFF
once	.	TRBV6-1	TRBJ1-4	TGTGCCAGCAGTGAAGGAGGGTACAATGAAAAACTGTTTTTT	CASSEGGYNEKLFF